The 23 T cell receptor beta chains presented below share a single source sample, sequenced in a study of blood T cell repertoires in COVID-19. The data were produced by immunoSEQ multiplex PCR, yet TCRdb's version contains in-frame clones alone and is incomplete. The profile shows tens of thousands of clones, approximately 86% of them singletons. Source material: peripheral blood. Receptors originate from a woman of 80 years or more with active or convalescent COVID-19.

The table lists this clone with a count of one. The gene calls are TRBV2 and TRBJ2-2; 12 nucleotides align to TRBD2. V lost 6 bases to trimming and J lost 4 bases; unmatched junction nucleotides: 3. The length of the CDR3 is 15 residues. CDR1 is SNHLY and CDR2 is FYNNEI in the germline V gene. CDR3 region: CASSASGGGTGELFF. The CDR3 nucleotides are TGTGCCAGCAGCGCTAGCGGGGGGGGCACCGGGGAGCTGTTTTTT.

V usage is TRBV7-9 and J usage is TRBJ2-7; possibly TRBD1 for D (5 bases). The V and J ends lost 5 bases and 3 bases respectively, with 8 bases between them. Germline V CDR1 and CDR2: SEHNR, FQNEAQ (reference sequence). CDR3 size: 12 residues. CDR3 sequence: CASSRTNYEQYF. CDR3 nucleotides: TGTGCCAGCAGCCGGACAAACTACGAGCAGTACTTC.

The genes are TRBV5-4 and TRBJ1-2; 7 positions agree with TRBD1. The germline V gene has CDR1 SGHNT and CDR2 YYREEE (reference sequence). This CDR3 contains 14 residues. V lost 5 bases to trimming and J lost 3 bases; unmatched junction nucleotides: 7. This CDR3 reads CASSSVGTDYGYTF. CDR3 DNA sequence: TGTGCCAGCAGTTCCGTTGGGACAGACTATGGCTACACCTTC. Complete variable domain (other parts from reference TRBV5-4 and TRBJ1-2): ETGVTQSPTHLIKTRGQQVTLRCSSQSGHNTVSWYQQALGQGPQFIFQYYREEENGRGNFPPRFSGLQFPNYSSELNVNALELDDSALYLCASSSVGTDYGYTFGSGTRLTVV.

This chain links TRBV18 with TRBJ1-1, with D maybe TRBD1 (6 bases). The CDR3 is 12 residues long. Germline values: CDR1 KGHSH, CDR2 LQKENI. Trimming removed 5 bases at V and 5 bases at J, with 9 bases between. The CDR3 loop is CASSDRRTEAFF. In DNA, the CDR3 is TGTGCCAGCTCAGACAGGAGGACTGAAGCTTTCTTT.

The chain recombines TRBV5-1 with TRBJ2-3; weak D call: TRBD1 (7 bases). The V and J ends lost 1 base and 5 bases respectively, with 8 bases between them. The germline V gene encodes CDR1 SGHRS and CDR2 YFSETQ. This CDR3 spans 13 amino acids. The CDR3 coding sequence is TGCGCCAGCAGCTTGCAGGGGGGAGATACGCAGTATTTT. This translates into CASSLQGGDTQYF.

DNA of the CDR3: TGCGCCAGCAGCCCGAGCCGGCGGACTGAAGCTTTCTTT. Translating it yields CASSPSRRTEAFF. The chain has TRBV4-1 and TRBJ1-1, with unresolved D. V gave up 4 bases and J gave up 5 bases, with 11 bases separating them. Per germline, CDR1 MGHRA and CDR2 YSYEKL. The CDR3 extends over 13 amino acids.

This clone came up once. The rearrangement joins TRBV28 to TRBJ2-4; TRBD1 agrees at 8 bases. The germline CDR1 and CDR2 sequences are MDHEN and SYDVKM. Unmatched junction bases numbered 9, after V lost 6 bases and J lost 8 bases. This CDR3 contains 14 residues. The CDR3 loop is CASSTSLTGDIQYF. The CDR3 DNA reads TGTGCCAGCAGCACGTCCCTGACAGGGGACATTCAGTACTTC.

V gene TRBV27 combines with J gene TRBJ2-5, with 9 bases lining up with TRBD1. CDR3 length: 15 residues. Germline-derived CDR1 and CDR2 are MNHEY and SMNVEV (reference sequence). Trimming at V came to 3 bases and at J to 5 bases, leaving 7 bases not matched to a gene. CDR3 DNA: TGTGCCAGCAGTTTGAGGACAGGGGACTGGGAGACCCAGTACTTC. Its translation is CASSLRTGDWETQYF.

The V gene is TRBV19, the J gene TRBJ2-3; 10 bases match TRBD1. Germline assignment: CDR1 LNHDA and CDR2 SQIVND (reference sequence). V trimming: 7 bases; J trimming: 5 bases; junction bases outside the gene matches: 6. This CDR3 region has 14 residues. The CDR3 nucleotides are TGTGCCAGTAAAACGGACAGGGGGAAAGATACGCAGTATTTT. As protein: CASKTDRGKDTQYF.

The chain employs TRBV11-2 and TRBJ1-6; D perhaps matches TRBD1 (6 bases). The CDR3 totals 13 residues. CDR1 is SGHAT and CDR2 is FQNNGV in the germline V gene. Trimming stripped 5 bases from V and 5 bases from J, with 7 bases between. The CDR3 here is CASSNRDNSPLHF. DNA for the CDR3: TGTGCCAGCAGCAACAGGGATAATTCACCCCTCCACTTT.

V usage is TRBV6-5 and J usage is TRBJ1-6; possible D gene TRBD1, 5 bases. Germline CDR1 MNHEY, CDR2 SVGAGI. The CDR3 runs 14 residues. V was trimmed by 6 bases and J by 5 bases, leaving 11 bases between them. In DNA, the CDR3 is TGTGCCAGCAGAATAGACAGCAATAATTCACCCCTCCACTTT. It yields the protein CASRIDSNNSPLHF.

The chain joins TRBV12-3 or TRBV12-4 to TRBJ1-1; unclear D gene. CDR3 length equals 13 residues. V lost 6 bases, J lost 0 bases, and 8 bases lay in between. DNA of the CDR3: TGTGCCAGCAGCAAAGAGATGAACACTGAAGCTTTCTTT. Translated: CASSKEMNTEAFF.

The chain has TRBV5-1 and TRBJ2-1; possibly TRBD1 for D (6 bases). The CDR3 runs to 15 residues. Germline V gives CDR1 SGHRS, CDR2 YFSETQ. Trimming left V 0 bases short and J 3 bases short, with 10 bases between. This chain's CDR3 is CASSLDQGFYNEQFF. DNA of the CDR3: TGCGCCAGCAGCTTGGACCAGGGGTTCTACAATGAGCAGTTCTTC.

The gene calls are TRBV11-2 and TRBJ1-1; D gene uncertain. V lost 1 base and J 1 base, leaving 10 bases between the germline ends. The CDR3 has 15 amino acids. CDR1 SGHAT and CDR2 FQNNGV come from the germline V gene. The CDR3 sequence: CASSLGLVGNTEAFF. Here the CDR3 DNA reads TGTGCCAGCAGCTTAGGGCTCGTTGGGAACACTGAAGCTTTCTTT.

The rearrangement links TRBV24-1 to TRBJ2-7; 9 nucleotides line up with TRBD1. Germline CDR1 and CDR2: KGHDR and SFDVKD. This CDR3 is 15 amino acids long. With V trimmed by 2 bases and J by 2 bases, 3 bases remained unmatched. The CDR3 sequence: CATSDSGQGTYEQYF. DNA of the CDR3: TGTGCCACCAGTGATTCCGGACAGGGGACCTACGAGCAGTACTTC.

The sample holds one count of this clone. Here the CDR3 DNA reads TGTGCCAGCAGATTGGGACAGGGGGCTTACAATGAGCAGTTCTTC. This encodes CASRLGQGAYNEQFF. The chain has TRBV7-3 and TRBJ2-1, with 12 bases aligning to TRBD1. Germline trimming cut 6 bases from V and 4 bases from J; bases unmatched to any gene: 4. Germline CDR1 reads SGHTA; CDR2 reads FQGTGA. The CDR3 sequence is 15 residues long.

DNA for the CDR3: TGTGCCTGGAGTGTTTTCGGGTCGTGGCCTAATGAAAAACTGTTTTTT. This encodes CAWSVFGSWPNEKLFF. The chain employs TRBV30 and TRBJ1-4, with D unclear. V gave up 0 bases and J gave up 3 bases, with 14 bases separating them. The CDR3 has 16 amino acids. Germline CDR1 reads GTSNPN; CDR2 reads SVGIG (reference sequence). Supplemented by reference TRBV30 and TRBJ1-4, the full variable domain reads SQTIHQWPATLVQPVGSPLSLECTVEGTSNPNLYWYRQAAGRGLQLLFYSVGIGQISSEVPQNLSASRPQDRQFILSSKKLLLSDSGFYLCAWSVFGSWPNEKLFFGSGTQLSVL.

The V and J genes are TRBV2 and TRBJ1-5; D possibly corresponds to TRBD1 (5 bases). Trimming shortened V by 6 bases and J by 2 bases, and 8 bases separated the two germline ends. The germline V gene encodes CDR1 SNHLY and CDR2 FYNNEI. CDR3 size: 13 residues. The CDR3 region has the DNA TGTGCCAGCAGCTTGACAGGCAATCAGCCCCAGCATTTT. Protein product: CASSLTGNQPQHF.

The chain couples TRBV25-1 to TRBJ2-7; TRBD1 aligns across 8 bases. The germline V gene has CDR1 MGHDK and CDR2 SYGVNS. V lost 5 bases, J lost 0 bases, and 9 bases stayed unmatched. This CDR3 has 16 amino acids. CDR3 protein: CASSKGDRRSSYEQYF. CDR3 DNA sequence: TGTGCCAGCAGTAAAGGGGACAGGAGAAGCTCCTACGAGCAGTACTTC.

The chain employs TRBV6-5 and TRBJ1-6; TRBD1 matches at 7 bases. This CDR3 has 13 residues. V lost 6 bases to trimming and J lost 11 bases; unmatched junction nucleotides: 7. Germline V gene sequence: CDR1 MNHEY, CDR2 SVGAGI. The CDR3 region is CASSPRDSAPLHF. As DNA, the CDR3 is TGTGCCAGCAGCCCCCGGGACAGCGCACCCCTCCACTTT.

The chain joins TRBV25-1 to TRBJ2-5; perhaps TRBD1 as D (5 bases). Germline V gene data show CDR1 as MGHDK and CDR2 as SYGVNS. V was trimmed by 3 bases and J by 5 bases, leaving 7 bases between them. This CDR3 is built from 12 residues. Here the CDR3 reads CASSDRVETQYF. CDR3 nucleotides: TGTGCCAGCAGTGACAGGGTTGAGACCCAGTACTTC.

This chain connects TRBV7-9 to TRBJ2-5; D possibly corresponds to TRBD2 (7 bases). This CDR3 region has 16 residues. V lost 1 base and J 1 base, leaving 13 bases between the germline ends. Germline CDR1 reads SEHNR; CDR2 reads FQNEAQ (reference sequence). This CDR3 is CASSLDGGGAQETQYF. CDR3 DNA: TGTGCCAGCAGCTTAGACGGAGGGGGGGCCCAAGAGACCCAGTACTTC.

The rearrangement joins TRBV7-9 to TRBJ2-3; TRBD1 might be the D (5 bases). Germline V gene lookup returns CDR1 SEHNR and CDR2 FQNEAQ (reference sequence). This CDR3 is 15 amino acids long. Trimming removed 2 bases at V and 2 bases at J, with 11 bases between. The CDR3 DNA reads TGTGCCAGCAGCTTAAGGCCAGGGTACACAGATACGCAGTATTTT. Protein product: CASSLRPGYTDTQYF.